Listed below are T cell receptor beta chains from one sample, sequenced in a study of shared clonotypes between healthy human individuals. Using immunoSEQ multiplex PCR, the repertoire was profiled, and TCRdb retains in-frame clones only, with some absent. The sample comprises about 1,800,000 clones, about 95% of which are singletons, and approximately 1% rests with the top ten. Source material: naive CD8+ T cells sorted from blood. Receptors originate from a man younger than 30 in good health. CDR3s include the opening cysteine and the closing phenylalanine or tryptophan. A D gene is named only where the DNA matches it firmly.

D gene,J gene,CDR3 length,V gene,CDR3 protein,CDR3 DNA
.,TRBJ2-3,15,TRBV27,CASTYGKPSTDTQYF,TGTGCCAGCACCTACGGGAAACCATCCACAGATACGCAGTATTTT
.,TRBJ2-1,13,TRBV27,CASSLLLNTEQFF,TGTGCCAGCAGTTTACTCTTAAATACTGAGCAGTTCTTC
.,TRBJ2-3,16,TRBV6-1,CASSEMAGSVTDTQYF,TGTGCCAGCAGTGAAATGGCAGGGTCAGTTACAGATACGCAGTATTTT
.,TRBJ1-5,17,TRBV2,CASSELRHGGSNQPQHF,TGTGCCAGCAGTGAACTCCGGCACGGAGGATCAAATCAGCCCCAGCATTTT
.,TRBJ1-1,10,TRBV6-6,CASSYGGTQF,TGTGCCAGCAGTTACGGAGGGACACAGTTT
TRBD1,TRBJ2-6,18,TRBV5-1,CASSLRWDRGSGANVLTF,TGCGCCAGCAGCTTGCGCTGGGACAGGGGCTCTGGGGCCAACGTCCTGACTTTC
.,TRBJ1-5,15,TRBV6-5,CASSYFGQRNQPQHF,TGTGCCAGCAGTTACTTCGGACAGAGGAATCAGCCCCAGCATTTT
TRBD2,TRBJ2-1,17,TRBV5-6,CASSAVAGGTPYNEQFF,TGTGCCAGCAGCGCCGTAGCGGGAGGGACCCCCTACAATGAGCAGTTCTTC
TRBD2,TRBJ2-1,14,TRBV7-9,CASSTSVTYNEQFF,TGTGCCAGCAGCACTAGCGTCACCTACAATGAGCAGTTCTTC
.,TRBJ1-1,13,TRBV27,CASTPLGATEAFF,TGTGCCAGCACCCCGTTGGGGGCCACTGAAGCTTTCTTT
TRBD2,TRBJ2-5,14,TRBV4-1,CASSPRLAEETQYF,TGCGCCAGCAGCCCACGACTAGCGGAAGAGACCCAGTACTTC